Presented here are 8 T cell receptor beta chains from one specimen sequenced in a study of T cell responses to AZD1222 COVID-19 vaccine. This table comes from immunoSEQ multiplex PCR, and its TCRdb copy is limited to in-frame clones, with some not included. Of 84,000 or so clones listed, over 75% are singletons. The sequencing used peripheral blood, collected on day 0 of AZD1222 vaccination. Receptor source: an adult in good health.

This clone was seen more than once but under ten times. This chain links TRBV4-2 with TRBJ2-3; the D is unclear. The CDR3 is made up of 16 amino acids. CDR1 is LGHNA and CDR2 is YNFKEQ in the germline V gene. Trimming removed 1 base at V and 1 base at J, with 12 bases between. This CDR3 reads CASSQVSHDRTDTQYF. The DNA of the CDR3 is TGTGCCAGCAGCCAAGTGTCGCACGACCGCACAGATACGCAGTATTTT.

The chain employs TRBV5-1 and TRBJ2-2, with a weak D call TRBD1 (6 bases). The germline V gene encodes CDR1 SGHRS and CDR2 YFSETQ. V lost 7 bases and J lost 7, with 20 bases in between. The CDR3 is 15 amino acids. DNA of the CDR3: TGCGCCAGCCAGAGAGGTGGGGGCGCCGTCGGGGAGCTGTTTTTT. Translation gives CASQRGGGAVGELFF.

The chain joins TRBV6-5 to TRBJ2-1; 9 positions agree with TRBD2. Germline V gene data show CDR1 as MNHEY and CDR2 as SVGAGI. J was trimmed by 3 bases and V by 4 bases; bases with no gene match: 4. The CDR3 is made up of 15 amino acids. The CDR3 bases are TGTGCCAGCAGTTCGCCTAGCGGGATCTACAATGAGCAGTTCTTC. Translating gives CASSSPSGIYNEQFF.

This chain uses TRBV9 with TRBJ1-2, with D uncertain. Germline lookup yields CDR1 SGDLS and CDR2 YYNGEE. The V end was cut by 3 bases, the J end by 8 bases, with 17 bases between. There are 14 residues in the CDR3. CDR3 sequence reads: CASSALSRVQGYTF. The CDR3 region has the DNA TGTGCCAGCAGCGCCCTATCCCGGGTGCAGGGCTACACCTTC.

V usage is TRBV4-1 and J usage is TRBJ1-2; D ambiguous. Deletions cut 0 bases from V and 4 bases from J, with 12 bases between. Germline V gene data show CDR1 as MGHRA and CDR2 as YSYEKL. The CDR3 is 15 amino acids. CDR3 residues: CASSQDLVFPYGYTF. The CDR3 DNA reads TGCGCCAGCAGCCAAGATTTGGTCTTCCCCTATGGCTACACCTTC.

This clone was seen once. This chain links TRBV6-5 with TRBJ2-5; D is perhaps TRBD2 (5 bases). The CDR3 has 13 amino acids. Germline V gives CDR1 MNHEY, CDR2 SVGAGI. V was cut by 8 bases and J by 1 base, with 11 bases left in between. CDR3 bases: TGTGCCAGCCGGGGAGTTCGCCAAGAGACCCAGTACTTC. This gives the protein CASRGVRQETQYF.

The rearrangement links TRBV7-3 to TRBJ2-1; 9 bases map to TRBD1. The germline gives CDR1 SGHTA, CDR2 FQGTGA. This CDR3 is 15 amino acids long. Losses at the gene ends were 2 bases for V and 6 bases for J; bases not matched to a gene: 5. The CDR3 region is CASSLGTGSLNEQFF. The DNA for the CDR3 is TGTGCCAGCAGCTTAGGGACAGGGAGCCTCAATGAGCAGTTCTTC.

The chain links TRBV21-1 to TRBJ2-7; whether TRBD2, the table's D call, matches the DNA was not checked. TRBV21-1 is flagged as a pseudogene. The CDR3 totals 16 residues. CDR3 protein: CASSKGAGKRRNEQYF. In DNA form, the CDR3 reads TGTGCCAGCAGCAAGGGAGCGGGAAAAAGGAGGAACGAGCAGTACTTC.